Shown below are 32 T cell receptor beta chains from a single sample sequenced in a study of neurological immune-mediated disorders. TCRdb reanalysed the 5' RACE reads using MiXCR and keeps one entry per CDR3 protein. The sample contains more than 55,000 distinct CDR3 sequences, less than 25% of which appear only once. Time point noted: technical triplicate 2. Sequenced material: PBMCs. Receptors were obtained from a man in his fifties or sixties with HTLV-1-associated myelopathy (HAM/TSP).

The count of this clonotype is one. Relative to the germline gene, one junction end is altered; a read error may explain this. The J gene is TRBJ2-3, the V gene TRBV20-1, with 7 bases identical to TRBD2. Germline values: CDR1 DFQATT, CDR2 SNEGSKA (reference sequence). This CDR3 has 15 amino acids. In nucleotides, the CDR3 is TGCAGTGCTAGAGATCAACTAGCGACCACAGATACGCTGTATTTT. It encodes CSARDQLATTDTLYF.

There are many counts of this clonotype. The chain carries TRBV12-3 or TRBV12-4 and TRBJ1-4; TRBD1 aligns across 9 bases. The CDR3 length is 14 residues. The trim removed 6 bases at V and 7 bases at J, leaving 6 bases unmatched. The CDR3 nucleotides are TGTGCCAGCAGCACCGGGACAGGGCGTGAAAAACTGTTTTTT. Translation: CASSTGTGREKLFF.

This clonotype was seen repeatedly, ten times or more. The chain uses TRBV11-2 and TRBJ2-5; TRBD2 agrees at 15 bases. The germline V gene has CDR1 SGHAT and CDR2 FQNNGV. This CDR3 is 18 amino acids long. The J segment lost 5 bases and the V segment lost 2 bases, leaving 9 bases of the junction unmatched. The CDR3 reads CASSLWTSGRAEDETQYF. The CDR3, as DNA: TGTGCCAGCAGCTTATGGACTAGCGGGAGGGCCGAGGATGAGACCCAGTACTTC. Together with reference TRBV11-2 and TRBJ2-5, the CDR3 gives the full variable domain: EAGVAQSPRYKIIEKRQSVAFWCNPISGHATLYWYQQILGQGPKLLIQFQNNGVVDDSQLPKDRFSAERLKGVDSTLKIQPAKLEDSAVYLCASSLWTSGRAEDETQYFGPGTRLLVL.

This clonotype was counted at least ten times. The rearrangement links TRBV14 to TRBJ2-3; 8 nucleotides align to TRBD2. Germline CDR1 reads SGHDN; CDR2 reads FVKESK. The V segment lost 4 bases and the J segment 2 bases; nucleotides outside the gene matches: 2. The CDR3 covers 14 residues. The CDR3 protein is CASSLGLATDTQYF. CDR3 DNA: TGTGCCAGCAGCCTCGGACTAGCCACAGATACGCAGTATTTT. The variable domain in full, with the rest retrieved from reference TRBV14 and TRBJ2-3, is EAGVTQFPSHSVIEKGQTVTLRCDPISGHDNLYWYRRVMGKEIKFLLHFVKESKQDESGMPNNRFLAERTGGTYSTLKVQPAELEDSGVYFCASSLGLATDTQYFGPGTRLTVL.

Comment on this clonotype: A junction end diverges from the germline sequence, so it may reflect a read error. V is TRBV20-1 and J is TRBJ2-1; 7 bases align to TRBD2. The germline gives CDR1 DFQATT, CDR2 SNEGSKA (reference sequence). The CDR3 length is 12 residues. CDR3 sequence: CSTSAEHNEQFF. The CDR3 region has the DNA TGCAGTACTAGCGCGGAGCACAATGAGCAGTTCTTC.

This chain joins TRBV20-1 and TRBJ2-7; D unresolved. Germline assignment: CDR1 DFQATT and CDR2 SNEGSKA (reference sequence). The CDR3 totals 11 residues. Trimming stripped 5 bases from V and 4 bases from J, with 9 bases between. CDR3 amino acids: CSAADAYEQYF. CDR3 DNA: TGCAGTGCTGCCGACGCGTACGAGCAGTACTTC.

In this sample, this clonotype turned up a few times. The rearrangement joins TRBV5-1 to TRBJ1-5; tentatively, D is TRBD1 (6 bases). Between the trimmed V and J ends, which lost 4 bases and 7 bases, there was a span of 15 bases. This CDR3 spans 14 amino acids. CDR1 and CDR2 from the germline V gene are SGHRS and YFSETQ. CDR3 DNA: TGCGCCAGCAGCGCGAGGGGGGGAGGCCAGCCCCAGCATTTT. Translated, it gives CASSARGGGQPQHF.

The V and J genes are TRBV5-6 and TRBJ1-1; the match to TRBD1 covers 7 bases. The trim removed 1 base at V and 6 bases at J, leaving 9 bases unmatched. The CDR3 is made up of 15 amino acids. CDR1 is SGHDT, CDR2 YYEEEE, per germline. The CDR3 is CASSLTATGLAEAFF. CDR3 sequence (DNA): TGTGCCAGCAGCTTGACTGCGACAGGGCTCGCTGAAGCTTTCTTT.

The chain recombines TRBV5-1 with TRBJ2-1; D is ambiguous. The J call may be wrong; the DNA end is better matched by TRBJ2-7. The CDR3 contains 14 residues. The germline V gene has CDR1 SGHRS and CDR2 YFSETQ. DNA of the CDR3: TGCGCCAGCAGCTCCAACGTAGGCTCCTACGAGCAGTACTTC. Its translation is CASSSNVGSYEQYF.

There are many counts of this clonotype. This rearrangement joins TRBV5-1 to TRBJ2-1; the match to TRBD2 covers 7 bases. CDR3 length equals 15 residues. Germline V gene lookup returns CDR1 SGHRS and CDR2 YFSETQ. V trimming: 0 bases; J trimming: 5 bases; junction bases outside the gene matches: 5. The chain's CDR3 is CASSLAPLADNEQFF. For the CDR3, the DNA is TGCGCCAGCAGCTTGGCCCCTCTAGCGGACAATGAGCAGTTCTTC. Full variable domain (missing parts from reference TRBV5-1 and TRBJ2-1): KAGVTQTPRYLIKTRGQQVTLSCSPISGHRSVSWYQQTPGQGLQFLFEYFSETQRNKGNFPGRFSGRQFSNSRSEMNVSTLELGDSALYLCASSLAPLADNEQFFGPGTRLTVL.

This clonotype has at least ten counts. The rearrangement uses TRBV12-3 or TRBV12-4 and TRBJ1-1; TRBD1 agrees at 7 bases. This CDR3 region has 14 residues. The ends lost 3 bases at V and 4 bases at J; junction bases unmatched: 5. The CDR3 region has the DNA TGTGCCAGCAGTTTTGGATGGGACAGCACTGAAGCTTTCTTT. Amino acid sequence: CASSFGWDSTEAFF.

The table lists this clonotype with many counts. The CDR3 here is CASSLTPLAGGYEQYF. The CDR3 DNA reads TGTGCCAGCAGTTTAACCCCACTGGCGGGAGGCTACGAGCAGTACTTC. The rearrangement uses TRBV28 and TRBJ2-7, with 8 bases aligning to TRBD2. The germline V gene has CDR1 MDHEN and CDR2 SYDVKM. V gave up 2 bases and J gave up 3 bases; unmatched junction bases: 9. This CDR3 has 16 amino acids.

This clonotype has a count of ten or more. The chain employs TRBV9 and TRBJ2-7, with 8 nucleotides matching TRBD1. V lost 0 bases and J lost 5; bases outside the gene matches: 19. Per germline, CDR1 SGDLS and CDR2 YYNGEE. CDR3 length equals 19 residues. The CDR3 reads CASSVGRGGVRQGANEQYF. The CDR3 region has the DNA TGTGCCAGCAGCGTAGGTAGAGGAGGGGTTCGGCAGGGGGCCAACGAGCAGTACTTC.

This clonotype was observed many times. The rearrangement joins TRBV5-1 to TRBJ2-1, with unresolved D. Between the trimmed V and J ends, which lost 2 bases and 6 bases, there was a span of 12 bases. CDR1 is SGHRS and CDR2 is YFSETQ in the germline V gene. This CDR3 is 14 amino acids long. CDR3 loop: CASSLAPGGNEQFF. The CDR3, as DNA: TGCGCCAGCAGCTTAGCCCCGGGCGGCAATGAGCAGTTCTTC.

At least ten counts were recorded for this clonotype. The rearrangement links TRBV9 to TRBJ2-1; 13 bases map to TRBD2. V lost 3 bases, J lost 4 bases, and 1 base stayed unmatched. This CDR3 comprises 15 residues. From germline, CDR1 is SGDLS and CDR2 YYNGEE. The CDR3 DNA sequence: TGTGCCAGCAGCGGACTAGCGGGAGGTTACAATGAGCAGTTCTTC. It is translated as CASSGLAGGYNEQFF.

In its sample, this clonotype was seen many times. The rearrangement uses TRBV20-1 and TRBJ1-1, with TRBD1 as a possible D gene (6 bases). Per germline, CDR1 DFQATT and CDR2 SNEGSKA (reference sequence). V was shortened by 3 bases and J by 3 bases, with 11 bases between the two germline ends. The CDR3 runs 13 residues. The CDR3 sequence is CSASSGGDTEAFF. CDR3 DNA: TGCAGTGCTAGCTCCGGGGGCGACACTGAAGCTTTCTTT.

This clonotype was counted a few times. The gene calls are TRBV29-1 and TRBJ2-1, with 8 bases matching TRBD2. V was clipped by 7 bases and J by 9 bases; unmatched bases: 23. This CDR3 has 17 amino acids. Germline CDR1 is SQVTM and CDR2 is ANQGSEA. CDR3 sequence reads: CSGGQKGGTRLRIEQFF. CDR3 nucleotides: TGCAGCGGAGGACAGAAAGGGGGGACTAGGCTTCGAATTGAGCAGTTCTTC.

This clonotype was recorded at least ten times. V and J are TRBV5-1 and TRBJ2-1; D is perhaps TRBD1 or TRBD2 (5 bases each). From germline, CDR1 is SGHRS and CDR2 YFSETQ. Trimming took off 3 bases at V and 9 bases at J, with 13 bases between the two ends. The CDR3 runs to 13 residues. The CDR3 here is CASSSRDGIEQFF. The CDR3 nucleotides are TGCGCCAGCAGCTCCCGGGACGGAATTGAGCAGTTCTTC.

This clonotype was observed many times. The chain employs TRBV20-1 and TRBJ2-3, with 9 bases lining up with TRBD2. The CDR3 loop spans 16 amino acids. Per germline, CDR1 DFQATT and CDR2 SNEGSKA (reference sequence). J gave up 2 bases and V 5 bases, and 11 bases lay outside the gene matches. The CDR3, as DNA: TGCAGTGCTTTTGCCCGGGGCGGGAGGGCCACAGATACGCAGTATTTT. This sequence encodes CSAFARGGRATDTQYF.

The gene calls are TRBV7-6 and TRBJ2-1; 9 bases match TRBD2. Trimming at V came to 1 base and at J to 0 bases, leaving 7 bases not matched to a gene. The CDR3 is 18 residues long. Germline V CDR1 and CDR2: SGHVS, FNYEAQ. CDR3 amino acids: CASSLGGLALSSYNEQFF. CDR3 in DNA: TGTGCCAGCAGCTTAGGGGGACTAGCCCTAAGCTCCTACAATGAGCAGTTCTTC. The complete variable domain, with remaining parts taken from reference TRBV7-6 and TRBJ2-1, reads GAGVSQSPRYKVTKRGQDVALRCDPISGHVSLYWYRQALGQGPEFLTYFNYEAQQDKSGLPNDRFSAERPEGSISTLTIQRTEQRDSAMYRCASSLGGLALSSYNEQFFGPGTRLTVL.

V usage is TRBV6-5 and J usage is TRBJ1-5; the D is unclear. V was trimmed by 8 bases and J by 2 bases, leaving 13 bases between them. This CDR3 spans 14 amino acids. Germline CDR1 is MNHEY and CDR2 is SVGAGI. Here the CDR3 DNA reads TGTGCCAGCCGCCCGGTAGCAGGCAATCAGCCCCAGCATTTT. Protein: CASRPVAGNQPQHF.

The rearrangement joins TRBV5-1 to TRBJ2-5, with a weak D call TRBD2 (6 bases). The germline V gene encodes CDR1 SGHRS and CDR2 YFSETQ. This CDR3 contains 13 residues. Trimming stripped 2 bases from V and 4 bases from J, with 9 bases between. The CDR3 protein is CASSFGTGETQYF. CDR3 DNA sequence: TGCGCCAGCAGCTTCGGGACTGGAGAGACCCAGTACTTC.

V and J are TRBV20-1 and TRBJ1-6; weak D call: TRBD1 (5 bases). Per germline, CDR1 DFQATT and CDR2 SNEGSKA (reference sequence). Between the trimmed V and J ends, which lost 3 bases and 7 bases, there was a span of 13 bases. This CDR3 contains 14 residues. The CDR3 DNA follows: TGCAGTGCTAGCCAGGGCTTACCCAATTCACCCCTCCACTTT. It is translated as CSASQGLPNSPLHF.

This clonotype appeared a few times. The chain employs TRBV19 and TRBJ2-1; TRBD2 matches 9 bases. The CDR3 loop spans 13 amino acids. The V gene end was trimmed by 5 bases and the J gene end by 9 bases; junction bases not matched to a gene: 5. Germline CDR1 reads LNHDA; CDR2 reads SQIVND (reference sequence). CDR3 protein: CASSLGLAAEQFF. The CDR3, as DNA: TGTGCCAGTAGTTTGGGACTAGCAGCTGAGCAGTTCTTC.

This clonotype has at least ten counts. The chain has TRBV5-1 and TRBJ1-1; D remains unclear. Deletions cut 4 bases from V and 6 bases from J, with 13 bases between. The CDR3 has 13 residues. Germline CDR1 reads SGHRS; CDR2 reads YFSETQ. DNA for the CDR3: TGCGCCAGCAGCCGGGCTGGGGTCCCTGAAGCTTTCTTT. Protein: CASSRAGVPEAFF.

This clonotype was picked up many times. V and J are TRBV3-1 and TRBJ1-1; no definite D call. Germline-derived CDR1 and CDR2 are LGHDT and YNNKEL (reference sequence). V lost 4 bases and J 2 bases, leaving 11 bases between the germline ends. CDR3 length equals 14 residues. CDR3 in DNA: TGTGCCAGCAGCCCGGCCCGAAGAAACACTGAAGCTTTCTTT. Translating it yields CASSPARRNTEAFF.

Many counts were recorded for this clonotype. This rearrangement joins TRBV12-3 or TRBV12-4 to TRBJ2-3; 11 bases are a match to TRBD2. Germline trimming cut 6 bases from V and 3 bases from J; bases unmatched to any gene: 11. The CDR3 sequence is 17 residues long. Written as DNA, the CDR3 is TGTGCCAGCAGCCAAGACCCCGGACTAGCGGGTACAGATACGCAGTATTTT. It encodes CASSQDPGLAGTDTQYF.

This clonotype was seen repeatedly, ten times or more. The CDR3 DNA reads TGCGCCAGCAGCCCTCGATTGTCCCCCCAACCCCAGGGGCACACGGCTGAAGCTTTCTTT. Protein: CASSPRLSPQPQGHTAEAFF. J is TRBJ1-1 and V is TRBV4-1, with D possibly being TRBD1 (6 bases). Per the germline V gene, CDR1 is MGHRA and CDR2 is YSYEKL. The length of the CDR3 is 20 residues. Trimming shortened V by 4 bases and J by 6 bases, and 33 bases separated the two germline ends.

Many counts were recorded for this clonotype. The gene calls are TRBV5-8 and TRBJ1-1; 7 nucleotides match TRBD1. V lost 2 bases and J lost 2; bases outside the gene matches: 3. The CDR3 totals 14 residues. Germline loops: CDR1 SGHTS, CDR2 YDEGEE. Here the CDR3 reads CASSFNRGNTEAFF. In DNA form, the CDR3 reads TGTGCCAGCAGCTTCAACAGGGGAAACACTGAAGCTTTCTTT.

This clonotype occurred many times. This chain links TRBV5-1 with TRBJ2-3; 11 bases align to TRBD2. The CDR3 is made up of 17 amino acids. Trimming cost V 2 bases and J 8 bases; bases outside gene matches: 13. Germline CDR1 is SGHRS and CDR2 is YFSETQ. CDR3 region: CASSLSTGTSGGGTQYF. For the CDR3, the DNA is TGCGCCAGCAGCTTATCGACCGGGACTAGCGGAGGAGGTACGCAGTATTTT. The variable domain in full, completed from reference TRBV5-1 and TRBJ2-3, reads KAGVTQTPRYLIKTRGQQVTLSCSPISGHRSVSWYQQTPGQGLQFLFEYFSETQRNKGNFPGRFSGRQFSNSRSEMNVSTLELGDSALYLCASSLSTGTSGGGTQYFGPGTRLTVL.

The DNA for the CDR3 is TGTGCCATCAGTGAGTTGGGACCCCAGAGTAGCGGCCTAAAAAACATTCAGTACTTC. Translation: CAISELGPQSSGLKNIQYF. This rearrangement joins TRBV10-3 to TRBJ2-4; tentatively, D is TRBD2 (6 bases). Trimming removed 1 base from V and 4 bases from J, with 23 bases in between. CDR3 length: 19 residues. The germline gives CDR1 ENHRY, CDR2 SYGVKD.

This clonotype was seen at least ten times. This chain connects TRBV20-1 to TRBJ2-1; a weak D match, TRBD2 (6 bases). This CDR3 region has 15 residues. Germline CDR1 DFQATT, CDR2 SNEGSKA (reference sequence). The V end lost 0 bases, the J end lost 9 bases, and 18 bases lay between the germline ends. CDR3 nucleotide sequence: TGCAGTGCTAGAGATAGGGCAAGATTGGAGGGTGAGCAGTTCTTC. This sequence encodes CSARDRARLEGEQFF.